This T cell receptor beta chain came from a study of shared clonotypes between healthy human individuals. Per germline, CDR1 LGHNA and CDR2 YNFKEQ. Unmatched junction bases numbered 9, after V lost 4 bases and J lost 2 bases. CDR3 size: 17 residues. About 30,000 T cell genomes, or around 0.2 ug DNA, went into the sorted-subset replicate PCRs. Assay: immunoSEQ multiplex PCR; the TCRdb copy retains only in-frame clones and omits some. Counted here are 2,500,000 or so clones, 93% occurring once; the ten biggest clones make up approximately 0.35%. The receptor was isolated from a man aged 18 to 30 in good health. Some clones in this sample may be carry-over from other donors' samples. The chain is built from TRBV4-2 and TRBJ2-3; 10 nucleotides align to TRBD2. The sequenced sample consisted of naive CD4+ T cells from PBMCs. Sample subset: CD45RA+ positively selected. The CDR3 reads CASSPHRTSGNTDTQYF. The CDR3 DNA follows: TGTGCCAGCAGCCCCCACCGGACTAGCGGAAACACAGATACGCAGTATTTT.